This T cell receptor (beta chain) was found in a study of blood T cell repertoires in COVID-19. Sequencing used immunoSEQ multiplex PCR; TCRdb keeps in-frame clones, though not all of them. The sample holds about 120,000 clones, approximately 90% seen once. Deletions cut 5 bases from V and 0 bases from J, with 10 bases between. CDR1 and CDR2 from the germline V gene are GTSNPN and SVGIG (reference sequence). This CDR3 is built from 14 residues. V gene TRBV30 combines with J gene TRBJ1-4; no clear D gene. The specimen sequenced was peripheral blood. The receptor was isolated from a woman aged 45 to 65 with acute or convalescent COVID-19. Here the CDR3 DNA reads TGTGCCTGGCAGAAAACAACAACTAATGAAAAACTGTTTTTT. It translates to CAWQKTTTNEKLFF.